The next 27 T cell receptor beta chains were all read from a single sample in a study of blood T cells in healthy people across ages. Using a J-beta primer mix together with a sample-barcoded 5' primer, a second PCR was run for roughly 7 to 11 cycles. Using its own MiXCR run on the 5' RACE reads, TCRdb lists one record per CDR3 protein. The table shows about 1.8 million distinct CDR3 sequences, with roughly 49% occurring only once. Source material: blood. The receptors stem from a woman in her thirties or forties in good health.

The count of this clonotype is one. The chain is built from TRBV6-5 and TRBJ2-3; D tentatively reads TRBD1 or TRBD2 (5 bases each). Between the trimmed V and J ends, which lost 1 base and 0 bases, there was a span of 11 bases. This CDR3 is built from 16 residues. CDR1 and CDR2 from the germline V gene are MNHEY and SVGAGI. In DNA form, the CDR3 reads TGTGCCAGCAGTTACTTCGGGACGATGAGCACAGATACGCAGTATTTT. Protein: CASSYFGTMSTDTQYF.

This clonotype was seen a handful of times. V and J are TRBV6-2 or TRBV6-3 and TRBJ2-3, with 8 bases aligning to TRBD2. The germline V gene has CDR1 MNHEY and CDR2 SVGEGT. V trimming: 6 bases; J trimming: 1 base; junction bases outside the gene matches: 6. The CDR3 runs to 15 residues. The CDR3 DNA reads TGTGCCAGCAGGCAAGCGGGGGAGCGCACAGATACGCAGTATTTT. Translating gives CASRQAGERTDTQYF.

The chain couples TRBV12-3 or TRBV12-4 to TRBJ1-2; 8 positions agree with TRBD1. V lost 6 bases, J lost 3 bases, and 6 bases stayed unmatched. The CDR3 length is 14 residues. The CDR3 sequence: CASRTGTGDYGYTF. The CDR3 DNA follows: TGTGCCAGCAGGACCGGGACAGGCGACTATGGCTACACCTTC.

The count of this clonotype is one. At one boundary the junction diverges from the germline segment, which might be a read error. The chain recombines TRBV27 with TRBJ2-1; 8 bases are shared with TRBD1. CDR3 length: 16 residues. Germline CDR1 and CDR2: MNHEY and SMNVEV (reference sequence). CDR3 amino acids: CASSPDRGSSYNKQFF. CDR3 sequence (DNA): TGTGCCAGCAGTCCCGACAGGGGAAGCTCCTACAATAAGCAGTTCTTC.

The chain employs TRBV20-1 and TRBJ2-1; 14 bases agree with TRBD2. Germline lookup yields CDR1 DFQATT and CDR2 SNEGSKA (reference sequence). This CDR3 contains 16 residues. V trimming: 5 bases; J trimming: 8 bases; junction bases outside the gene matches: 11. CDR3 residues: CSAPGTSGGRDDEQFF. The CDR3 nucleotides are TGCAGTGCTCCTGGGACTAGCGGGGGAAGGGACGATGAGCAGTTCTTC.

Here the CDR3 DNA reads TGTGCCAGCAGTTCCTCCGGGCGTAAAAGCACAGATACGCAGTATTTT. Residues: CASSSSGRKSTDTQYF. This chain links TRBV6-5 with TRBJ2-3; no firm D call. V was pared by 4 bases and J by 0 bases, with 14 bases between. The germline CDR1 and CDR2 sequences are MNHEY and SVGAGI. The CDR3 spans 16 residues.

As concerns this clonotype: One junction end does not reproduce the germline sequence, and a read error may be involved. The rearrangement links TRBV15 to TRBJ1-2; TRBD1 is a possible D gene (5 bases). This CDR3 region has 13 residues. Germline CDR1 reads LNHNV; CDR2 reads YYDKDF (reference sequence). In DNA, the CDR3 is TGTGCCACCAGAGGCAGGGAGAACTGTGGCTACACCTTC. It codes for CATRGRENCGYTF.

The V and J genes are TRBV6-1 and TRBJ2-5; possibly TRBD1 or TRBD2 for D (5 bases each). V gave up 5 bases and J gave up 2 bases, with 18 bases separating them. This CDR3 contains 16 residues. The germline V gene has CDR1 MNHNS and CDR2 SASEGT. CDR3 nucleotide sequence: TGTGCCAGCAGTCGACGACAGCGGATCAGACAAGAGACCCAGTACTTC. It specifies CASSRRQRIRQETQYF.

This clonotype showed up just a few times. The chain employs TRBV7-2 and TRBJ2-3; weak D call: TRBD2 (5 bases). The germline gives CDR1 SGHTA, CDR2 FQGNSA. This CDR3 has 18 residues. Trimming stripped 3 bases from V and 5 bases from J, with 24 bases between. The CDR3 loop is CASSLKPLAIMGRDTQYF. CDR3 in DNA: TGTGCCAGCAGCTTGAAGCCCCTAGCTATCATGGGTAGAGATACGCAGTATTTT. The whole variable domain, remainder taken from reference TRBV7-2 and TRBJ2-3, is GAGVSQSPSNKVTEKGKDVELRCDPISGHTALYWYRQSLGQGLEFLIYFQGNSAPDKSGLPSDRFSAERTGGSVSTLTIQRTQQEDSAVYLCASSLKPLAIMGRDTQYFGPGTRLTVL.

The chain carries TRBV20-1 and TRBJ2-7, with 8 nucleotides matching TRBD1. This CDR3 has 15 residues. Trimming removed 3 bases from V and 10 bases from J; junction bases left unmatched: 17. CDR1 and CDR2 from the germline V gene are DFQATT and SNEGSKA (reference sequence). CDR3 bases: TGCAGTGCTAGTCCCCCGAGCCGAGACAGGGGAACCCAGTACTTC. Its translation is CSASPPSRDRGTQYF.

The chain links TRBV3-1 to TRBJ2-5; D not certain. Germline V gives CDR1 LGHDT, CDR2 YNNKEL (reference sequence). V dropped 0 bases and J dropped 10 bases, with 12 bases sitting between them. There are 13 residues in the CDR3. The CDR3 DNA reads as TGTGCCAGCAGCCAAGATTACTATTCGATCCAGTACTTC. Its protein product is CASSQDYYSIQYF.

This clonotype was seen only a few times. This chain links TRBV20-1 with TRBJ2-5; D is perhaps TRBD1 or TRBD2 (6 bases each). TRBJ2-7 explains the end of the DNA better; the J call may be wrong. The CDR3 length is 15 residues. Per the germline V gene, CDR1 is DFQATT and CDR2 is SNEGSKA (reference sequence). This CDR3 reads CSALGIGGSYVEQYF. The CDR3 DNA reads TGCAGTGCCCTGGGGATCGGGGGCTCTTATGTCGAGCAGTACTTC.

The CDR3 DNA reads as TGTGCCAGCAGTAGTACAGGGGGGTTTAACGAGCAGTACTTC. Translation: CASSSTGGFNEQYF. The rearrangement uses TRBV6-6 and TRBJ2-7; 8 bases are shared with TRBD1. The CDR3 runs to 14 residues. The junction had 8 bases not matched to a gene; V was cut back by 5 bases and J by 5 bases. The germline V gene encodes CDR1 MNHNY and CDR2 SVGAGI (reference sequence).

The gene calls are TRBV4-3 and TRBJ1-2; possible D gene TRBD1, 5 bases. V lost 0 bases, J lost 4 bases, and 15 bases lay in between. There are 16 residues in the CDR3. The germline gives CDR1 LGHNA, CDR2 YSLEER. The CDR3 is CASSQERNNRLYGYTF. The CDR3 DNA reads TGCGCCAGCAGCCAAGAAAGGAACAACAGGCTCTATGGCTACACCTTC.

The chain combines TRBV19 with TRBJ2-4, with D unresolved. Looked up from germline, CDR1 is LNHDA and CDR2 is SQIVND (reference sequence). V was cut by 3 bases and J by 1 base, with 16 bases left in between. The CDR3 totals 17 residues. The CDR3: CASSIGNTMGAKNIQYF. The DNA for the CDR3 is TGTGCCAGTAGTATCGGAAATACCATGGGGGCCAAAAACATTCAGTACTTC.

V gene TRBV15 combines with J gene TRBJ1-2; 9 positions agree with TRBD1. CDR1 is LNHNV and CDR2 is YYDKDF in the germline V gene (reference sequence). This CDR3 contains 15 residues. V shed 3 bases, J shed 2 bases, and the junction held 4 bases outside the gene matches. The CDR3 region has the DNA TGTGCCACCAGCAGGGAAGACAGGGGGAACTATGGCTACACCTTC. Its translation: CATSREDRGNYGYTF.

This chain uses TRBV6-1 with TRBJ2-1; D may be TRBD1 (6 bases). The CDR3 has 13 amino acids. V was cut by 9 bases and J by 5 bases, with 14 bases left in between. Germline values: CDR1 MNHNS, CDR2 SASEGT. CDR3 loop: CASRQVGNNEQFF. The CDR3 DNA follows: TGTGCCAGTCGACAGGTCGGAAACAATGAGCAGTTCTTC.

This clonotype is a singleton in its sample. The rearrangement links TRBV9 to TRBJ2-3; 7 nucleotides line up with TRBD2. The CDR3 is 16 amino acids. The germline CDR1 and CDR2 sequences are SGDLS and YYNGEE. V gave up 4 bases and J gave up 2 bases; unmatched junction bases: 10. The chain's CDR3 is CASSSRAGSYTDTQYF. The CDR3 DNA reads TGTGCCAGCAGCTCCAGAGCGGGGTCCTACACAGATACGCAGTATTTT.

Of note for this clonotype: At one end the junction does not follow the germline gene, possibly because of a read error. The chain links TRBV9 to TRBJ2-1; 11 nucleotides align to TRBD2. The CDR3 length is 15 residues. Germline CDR1 reads SGDLS; CDR2 reads YYNGEE. The CDR3 sequence: CASSVAGGPGNEQFF. The CDR3 nucleotides are TGTGCCAGCAGTGTAGCGGGGGGGCCTGGAAATGAGCAGTTCTTC.

The V call is TRBV12-3 or TRBV12-4, the J call TRBJ2-1, with D hard to call. The CDR3 loop spans 11 amino acids. Deletions cut 3 bases from V and 9 bases from J, with 6 bases between. CDR3 loop: CASSFPSEQFF. CDR3 sequence (DNA): TGTGCCAGCAGTTTTCCAAGTGAGCAGTTCTTC.

The chain joins TRBV20-1 to TRBJ2-3; 8 positions match TRBD2. Trimming cost V 6 bases and J 1 base; bases outside gene matches: 9. From germline, CDR1 is DFQATT and CDR2 SNEGSKA (reference sequence). The CDR3 runs 15 residues. The chain's CDR3 is CSAPGVSGGTDTQYF. CDR3 nucleotides: TGCAGTGCCCCAGGGGTTAGCGGGGGCACAGATACGCAGTATTTT.

This chain joins TRBV27 and TRBJ2-5; 10 bases are shared with TRBD2. Near its end, the DNA agrees better with TRBJ2-7, so the J call may be wrong. CDR1 and CDR2 from the germline V gene are MNHEY and SMNVEV (reference sequence). The CDR3 runs 17 residues. CDR3 bases: TGTGCCAGCAGTTTACCGCAAACTAGCGGGGCCGCCTACGAGCAGTACTTC. This encodes CASSLPQTSGAAYEQYF.

This clonotype was seen repeatedly, ten times or more. No DNA is shown, since the ends of the CDR3 on it are uncertain; the CDR3 is the one TCRdb lists. This chain links TRBV12-5 with TRBJ2-1; the table's D gene call, TRBD2, was not cross checked with the DNA. CDR1 and CDR2 from the germline V gene are LGHNT and FRNRAP. The CDR3 totals 16 residues, both ends included. The chain's CDR3 is CASGFGEGWSYREQFF.

The chain uses TRBV6-4 and TRBJ2-6; D not certain. The CDR3 covers 15 residues. The germline gives CDR1 MRHNA, CDR2 SNTAGT. Trimming pared 5 bases from V and 0 bases from J, leaving 8 bases between. CDR3 region: CASSPANSGANVLTF. CDR3 sequence (DNA): TGTGCCAGCAGTCCCGCAAACTCTGGGGCCAACGTCCTGACTTTC.

This chain uses TRBV25-1 with TRBJ2-5; D perhaps matches TRBD2 (7 bases). The V gene lost 2 bases and the J gene lost 4 bases, with 14 bases spanning the gap. This CDR3 has 15 residues. Germline CDR1 MGHDK, CDR2 SYGVNS. The CDR3 DNA sequence: TGTGCCAGCAGTGAAGGGGGGGGGCCAGGAGAGACCCAGTACTTC. Amino acid sequence: CASSEGGGPGETQYF.

This chain uses TRBV27 with TRBJ1-5; D possibly corresponds to TRBD1 (6 bases). The CDR3 spans 17 residues. Germline V gene data show CDR1 as MNHEY and CDR2 as SMNVEV (reference sequence). V lost 5 bases and J 3 bases, leaving 20 bases between the germline ends. The CDR3 nucleotides are TGTGCCAGCAGTCCATCCTGGAGACAGGTCGCCAATCAGCCCCAGCATTTT. It codes for CASSPSWRQVANQPQHF.

The chain carries TRBV7-2 and TRBJ2-4, with D possibly called TRBD1 or TRBD2 (5 bases each). The germline V gene encodes CDR1 SGHTA and CDR2 FQGNSA. The CDR3 consists of 13 residues. V was clipped by 2 bases and J by 6 bases, with 8 bases between them. CDR3: CASSLYGGNIQYF. The CDR3 nucleotides read TGTGCCAGCAGCTTATATGGGGGAAACATTCAGTACTTC.